This is a list of T cell receptor beta chains from one sample in a study of vaccination and CD4 T cells after COVID-19. Their specific antigens are unknown. Each CDR3 protein is one row after TCRdb ran MiXCR on the PCR reads. The top ten hold 8.4% of the sample, which has some 14,000 distinct CDR3 sequences, around 55% seen once. This specimen consisted of CD4+ T cells from blood, cultured in vitro, obtained before SARS-CoV-2 vaccination. These receptors were obtained from a human donor who had recovered from COVID-19. CDR3s include the opening cysteine and the closing phenylalanine or tryptophan. The D gene is left open where the match is weak. Size tells how often a clone was seen (once, few, many) or the class of an expanded clone, and some rows leave it out.

abundance: .; d_gene: .; v_gene: TRBV7-2; j_gene: TRBJ1-5; len: 15; CDR3aa: CASSLGGERYQPQHF; CDR3nt: TGTGCCAGCAGCCTCGGAGGGGAAAGATATCAGCCCCAGCATTTT
abundance: few; d_gene: TRBD1; v_gene: TRBV11-3; j_gene: TRBJ1-5; len: 14; CDR3aa: CATPDRGRNQPQHF; CDR3nt: TGTGCCACCCCCGACAGGGGGCGGAATCAGCCCCAGCATTTT
abundance: .; d_gene: .; v_gene: TRBV7-2; j_gene: TRBJ1-2; len: 15; CDR3aa: CASSLLSSTNYGYTF; CDR3nt: TGTGCCAGCAGCTTACTTTCGTCAACAAACTATGGCTACACCTTC
abundance: .; d_gene: TRBD1; v_gene: TRBV20-1; j_gene: TRBJ2-1; len: 11; CDR3aa: CSASRDREQFF; CDR3nt: TGCAGTGCTAGCAGGGACAGGGAGCAGTTCTTC
abundance: .; d_gene: .; v_gene: TRBV7-9; j_gene: TRBJ2-7; len: 15; CDR3aa: CASSSSDGAAYEQYF; CDR3nt: TGTGCCAGCAGCTCTTCGGACGGCGCCGCCTACGAGCAGTACTTC
abundance: .; d_gene: TRBD1; v_gene: TRBV2; j_gene: TRBJ1-2; len: 14; CDR3aa: CASTGGTGSYGYTF; CDR3nt: TGTGCCAGCACCGGGGGGACAGGGAGCTATGGCTACACCTTC
abundance: .; d_gene: TRBD1; v_gene: TRBV4-3; j_gene: TRBJ1-6; len: 16; CDR3aa: CASSQYQGAHNSPLHF; CDR3nt: TGCGCCAGCAGCCAATATCAGGGGGCCCATAATTCACCCCTCCACTTT
abundance: .; d_gene: TRBD2; v_gene: TRBV27; j_gene: TRBJ2-2; len: 17; CDR3aa: CASSWTSGRANTGELFF; CDR3nt: TGTGCCAGCAGTTGGACTAGCGGGAGGGCGAACACCGGGGAGCTGTTTTTT
abundance: .; d_gene: .; v_gene: TRBV9; j_gene: TRBJ1-1; len: 14; CDR3aa: CASSVEPGRTEAFF; CDR3nt: TGTGCCAGCAGCGTAGAGCCAGGGCGGACTGAAGCTTTCTTT
abundance: few; d_gene: TRBD1; v_gene: TRBV11-3; j_gene: TRBJ2-7; len: 16; CDR3aa: CASSPSQGQGSYEQYF; CDR3nt: TGTGCCAGCAGCCCCAGCCAGGGACAGGGCTCCTACGAGCAGTACTTC
abundance: .; d_gene: .; v_gene: TRBV12-3/TRBV12-4; j_gene: TRBJ1-1; len: 14; CDR3aa: CASSFIAGNTEAFF; CDR3nt: TGTGCCAGCAGTTTTATTGCCGGAAACACTGAAGCTTTCTTT
abundance: few; d_gene: .; v_gene: TRBV2; j_gene: TRBJ1-6; len: 14; CDR3aa: CAIGNRVDNSPLHF; CDR3nt: TGTGCCATCGGGAACAGGGTAGACAATTCACCCCTCCACTTT
abundance: few; d_gene: TRBD1; v_gene: TRBV27; j_gene: TRBJ1-1; len: 18; CDR3aa: CASSPYLRDRLPNTEAFF; CDR3nt: TGTGCCAGCAGTCCCTACCTCCGGGACAGGCTCCCGAACACTGAAGCTTTCTTT
abundance: few; d_gene: TRBD1; v_gene: TRBV6-1; j_gene: TRBJ1-2; len: 17; CDR3aa: CASSPSPGQRRLGGYTF; CDR3nt: TGTGCCAGCAGCCCGTCCCCGGGACAGCGCCGTTTGGGAGGCTACACCTTC
abundance: .; d_gene: .; v_gene: TRBV7-9; j_gene: TRBJ2-1; len: 13; CDR3aa: CASSLAQHNEQFF; CDR3nt: TGTGCCAGCAGCTTAGCACAGCACAATGAGCAGTTCTTC
abundance: few; d_gene: .; v_gene: TRBV20-1; j_gene: TRBJ1-3; len: 13; CDR3aa: CSASDSSGNTIYF; CDR3nt: TGCAGTGCTAGTGACAGCTCTGGAAACACCATATATTTT
abundance: .; d_gene: .; v_gene: TRBV6-2/TRBV6-3; j_gene: TRBJ1-1; len: 15; CDR3aa: CASARRGAPNTEAFF; CDR3nt: TGTGCCAGCGCCCGACGGGGGGCTCCGAACACTGAAGCTTTCTTT
abundance: .; d_gene: .; v_gene: TRBV7-9; j_gene: TRBJ2-2; len: 14; CDR3aa: CASSRTRDTGELFF; CDR3nt: TGTGCCAGCAGCCGGACAAGAGACACCGGGGAGCTGTTTTTT
abundance: .; d_gene: .; v_gene: TRBV20-1; j_gene: TRBJ2-3; len: 12; CDR3aa: CSASRSTDTQYF; CDR3nt: TGCAGTGCTAGCCGGAGCACAGATACGCAGTATTTT
abundance: .; d_gene: TRBD1; v_gene: TRBV20-1; j_gene: TRBJ2-7; len: 14; CDR3aa: CSAGRQGENYEQYF; CDR3nt: TGCAGTGCTGGGAGACAGGGGGAGAACTACGAGCAGTACTTC
abundance: few; d_gene: .; v_gene: TRBV20-1; j_gene: TRBJ2-1; len: 14; CDR3aa: CSARRTPQRDEQFF; CDR3nt: TGCAGTGCTAGACGGACCCCCCAGCGCGATGAGCAGTTCTTC
abundance: .; d_gene: TRBD1; v_gene: TRBV19; j_gene: TRBJ1-6; len: 16; CDR3aa: CASSTGTAAGNSPLHF; CDR3nt: TGTGCCAGTAGTACGGGGACAGCTGCCGGTAATTCACCCCTCCACTTT
abundance: .; d_gene: TRBD2; v_gene: TRBV7-2; j_gene: TRBJ2-7; len: 15; CDR3aa: CASSLNPGLAYEQYF; CDR3nt: TGTGCCAGCAGCTTAAACCCGGGACTAGCCTACGAGCAGTACTTC
abundance: .; d_gene: .; v_gene: TRBV20-1; j_gene: TRBJ1-2; len: 14; CDR3aa: CSVRAMGTGRGYTF; CDR3nt: TGCAGTGTTCGAGCAATGGGTACTGGCCGTGGCTACACCTTC
abundance: .; d_gene: .; v_gene: TRBV10-1; j_gene: TRBJ2-3; len: 14; CDR3aa: CASSPGLAGDTQYF; CDR3nt: TGCGCCAGCTCCCCCGGGCTAGCAGGAGATACGCAGTATTTT
abundance: .; d_gene: TRBD2; v_gene: TRBV7-9; j_gene: TRBJ2-7; len: 14; CDR3aa: CASSPGGGSYEQYF; CDR3nt: TGTGCCAGCAGCCCTGGGGGAGGGAGCTACGAGCAGTACTTC
abundance: .; d_gene: .; v_gene: TRBV27; j_gene: TRBJ1-1; len: 15; CDR3aa: CASTLNGQADTEAFF; CDR3nt: TGTGCCAGCACCCTAAACGGGCAGGCGGACACTGAAGCTTTCTTT
abundance: few; d_gene: TRBD2; v_gene: TRBV15; j_gene: TRBJ2-7; len: 13; CDR3aa: CATSRGLAGDPDF; CDR3nt: TGTGCCACCAGCAGAGGACTAGCGGGGGATCCGGACTTC
abundance: .; d_gene: TRBD1; v_gene: TRBV6-2/TRBV6-3; j_gene: TRBJ2-3; len: 15; CDR3aa: CASRDGQGWADTQYF; CDR3nt: TGTGCCAGCAGGGATGGACAGGGATGGGCAGATACGCAGTATTTT
abundance: .; d_gene: .; v_gene: TRBV27; j_gene: TRBJ1-5; len: 15; CDR3aa: CASSFGGSGNQPQHF; CDR3nt: TGTGCCAGCAGTTTCGGGGGGTCCGGCAATCAGCCCCAGCATTTT
abundance: .; d_gene: .; v_gene: TRBV10-3; j_gene: TRBJ1-6; len: 16; CDR3aa: CAISESMGTSGSPLHF; CDR3nt: TGTGCCATCAGTGAGAGTATGGGGACCTCGGGTTCACCCCTCCACTTT
abundance: .; d_gene: .; v_gene: TRBV7-2; j_gene: TRBJ1-6; len: 13; CDR3aa: CASSFTDNSPLHF; CDR3nt: TGTGCCAGCAGCTTTACTGACAATTCACCCCTCCACTTT
abundance: .; d_gene: TRBD1; v_gene: TRBV6-5; j_gene: TRBJ2-7; len: 14; CDR3aa: CASSSLGTGNEQYF; CDR3nt: TGTGCCAGCAGTTCCTTGGGGACAGGGAACGAGCAGTACTTC
abundance: .; d_gene: .; v_gene: TRBV10-2; j_gene: TRBJ2-6; len: 13; CDR3aa: CASRGSGANVLTF; CDR3nt: TGCGCCAGCAGAGGGTCTGGGGCCAACGTCCTGACTTTC
abundance: .; d_gene: TRBD2; v_gene: TRBV20-1; j_gene: TRBJ2-3; len: 17; CDR3aa: CSAEAGLAGGRTDTQYF; CDR3nt: TGCAGTGCTGAAGCGGGGCTAGCGGGAGGACGCACAGATACGCAGTATTTT
abundance: few; d_gene: TRBD2; v_gene: TRBV5-4; j_gene: TRBJ2-5; len: 15; CDR3aa: CASSPRTSLRGTQYF; CDR3nt: TGTGCCAGCAGCCCACGGACTAGTCTGCGTGGGACCCAGTACTTC
abundance: medium-sized; d_gene: .; v_gene: TRBV20-1; j_gene: TRBJ2-1; len: 14; CDR3aa: CSARRDLIPREQFF; CDR3nt: TGCAGTGCTAGACGGGACTTAATCCCCCGCGAGCAGTTCTTC
abundance: .; d_gene: .; v_gene: TRBV20-1; j_gene: TRBJ1-1; len: 14; CDR3aa: CSATRDAMNTEAFF; CDR3nt: TGCAGTGCTACTCGGGATGCCATGAACACTGAAGCTTTCTTT
abundance: .; d_gene: .; v_gene: TRBV6-1; j_gene: TRBJ1-2; len: 14; CDR3aa: CASSRGQGNYGYTF; CDR3nt: TGTGCCAGCAGCCGCGGGCAGGGGAACTATGGCTACACCTTC
abundance: .; d_gene: .; v_gene: TRBV20-1; j_gene: TRBJ1-2; len: 11; CDR3aa: CSAHGGEGYTF; CDR3nt: TGCAGTGCCCATGGGGGCGAAGGCTACACCTTC
abundance: .; d_gene: .; v_gene: TRBV7-9; j_gene: TRBJ1-2; len: 14; CDR3aa: CASSLGGQYYGYTF; CDR3nt: TGTGCCAGCAGCTTAGGGGGCCAGTACTATGGCTACACCTTC
abundance: few; d_gene: TRBD1; v_gene: TRBV20-1; j_gene: TRBJ1-2; len: 12; CDR3aa: CSAKQGAYGYTF; CDR3nt: TGCAGTGCGAAACAGGGGGCCTATGGCTACACCTTC
abundance: few; d_gene: .; v_gene: TRBV6-2/TRBV6-3; j_gene: TRBJ2-3; len: 14; CDR3aa: CASNPTRTTDTQYF; CDR3nt: TGTGCCAGCAATCCGACTAGGACCACAGATACGCAGTATTTT
abundance: few; d_gene: TRBD1; v_gene: TRBV20-1; j_gene: TRBJ1-6; len: 15; CDR3aa: CSARRGTVYDSPLHF; CDR3nt: TGCAGTGCTAGACGAGGGACAGTCTATGATTCACCCCTCCACTTT
abundance: few; d_gene: .; v_gene: TRBV21-1; j_gene: TRBJ1-2; len: 14; CDR3aa: CASSNSFTVYGYTF; CDR3nt: TGTGCCAGCAGCAATTCGTTCACAGTCTATGGCTACACCTTC
abundance: .; d_gene: TRBD1; v_gene: TRBV6-1; j_gene: TRBJ1-2; len: 14; CDR3aa: CASSQTGEYYGYTF; CDR3nt: TGTGCCAGCAGTCAGACAGGGGAGTACTATGGCTACACCTTC
abundance: .; d_gene: TRBD1; v_gene: TRBV20-1; j_gene: TRBJ1-1; len: 14; CDR3aa: CSAKRTGENTEAFF; CDR3nt: TGCAGTGCTAAACGGACAGGGGAGAACACTGAAGCTTTCTTT
abundance: .; d_gene: .; v_gene: TRBV20-1; j_gene: TRBJ2-7; len: 15; CDR3aa: CSATGSSAASYEQYF; CDR3nt: TGCAGTGCTACGGGGAGTTCGGCAGCCTCCTACGAGCAGTACTTC
abundance: few; d_gene: TRBD2; v_gene: TRBV6-1; j_gene: TRBJ2-7; len: 14; CDR3aa: CASSNGLAGGEQYF; CDR3nt: TGTGCCAGCAGCAACGGACTAGCGGGAGGCGAGCAGTACTTC
abundance: .; d_gene: TRBD2; v_gene: TRBV20-1; j_gene: TRBJ2-3; len: 13; CDR3aa: CSAGLAGLDTQYF; CDR3nt: TGCAGTGCTGGTCTAGCGGGGCTGGATACGCAGTATTTT
abundance: few; d_gene: .; v_gene: TRBV20-1; j_gene: TRBJ1-3; len: 14; CDR3aa: CSARVLNSGNTIYF; CDR3nt: TGCAGTGCTAGAGTACTGAACTCTGGAAACACCATATATTTT